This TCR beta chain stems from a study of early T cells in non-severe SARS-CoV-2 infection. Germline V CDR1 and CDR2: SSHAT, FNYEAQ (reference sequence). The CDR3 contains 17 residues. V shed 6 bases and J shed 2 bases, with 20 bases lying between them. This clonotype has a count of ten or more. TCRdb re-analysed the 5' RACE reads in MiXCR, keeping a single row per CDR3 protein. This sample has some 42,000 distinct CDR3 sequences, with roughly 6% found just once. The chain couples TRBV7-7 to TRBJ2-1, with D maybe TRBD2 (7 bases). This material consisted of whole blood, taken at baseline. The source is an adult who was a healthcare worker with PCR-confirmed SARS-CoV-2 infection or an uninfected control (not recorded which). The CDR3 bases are TGTGCCAGCAGACCTTTCGAGGGGAGGGGGGCCTACAATGAGCAGTTCTTC. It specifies CASRPFEGRGAYNEQFF.